This T cell receptor (beta chain) was sequenced in a study of Graves' ophthalmopathy and Graves' hyperthyroidism. Study-level findings and limits: In blood appeared most of the expanded thyroid clonotypes whose frequency exceeded 0.001.

For repertoire sequencing, the TCR beta CDR3 regions were amplified from RNA transcripts. RT-PCR was first run with HTBI primers, then multiplex PCR in a second round. TCRdb called the multiplex PCR reads again in MiXCR, with one record for every CDR3 protein. The profile shows some 520,000 distinct CDR3 sequences, roughly an eighth of them singletons. Ten or more counts support this clonotype. Antigen: not known. The CDR3 is 14 residues long. Germline V CDR1 and CDR2: KGHSH, LQKENI. V lost 3 bases, J lost 3 bases, and 4 bases stayed unmatched. The TCR was taken from a woman aged 30 to 39 with Graves' ophthalmopathy. The chain carries TRBV18 and TRBJ2-7, with 8 bases that match TRBD1. Material: blood. The CDR3 protein is CASSPGTGHYEQYF. The CDR3 DNA is TGTGCCAGCTCACCCGGGACAGGCCACTACGAGCAGTACTTC.